The 6 T cell receptor beta chains given below trace back to one sample, sequenced in a study of T cell responses to AZD1222 COVID-19 vaccine. Libraries were prepared by immunoSEQ multiplex PCR; TCRdb keeps only in-frame clonotypes and omits some of them. The sample holds about 110,000 clones; about 86% are singletons and the top ten take about 3%. Sequenced here: peripheral blood, sampled on day 0 of AZD1222 vaccination. The source is an adult in good health.

This clone is a singleton in its sample. The chain combines TRBV14 with TRBJ1-5; TRBD1 matches at 7 bases. Germline-derived CDR1 and CDR2 are SGHDN and FVKESK. The CDR3 is 16 residues long. J was trimmed by 3 bases and V by 2 bases; bases with no gene match: 7. The CDR3 protein is CASSQRQGLINQPQHF. The DNA for the CDR3 is TGTGCCAGCAGCCAAAGACAGGGTCTAATCAATCAGCCCCAGCATTTT.

V is TRBV24-1 and J is TRBJ2-2, with a tentative D call TRBD2 (5 bases). CDR1 and CDR2 from the germline V gene are KGHDR and SFDVKD. Trimming pared 1 base from V and 4 bases from J, leaving 15 bases between. The CDR3 has 17 residues. CDR3 sequence reads: CATSDLGPHRGTGELFF. In DNA, the CDR3 is TGTGCCACCAGTGATTTAGGGCCCCATCGGGGCACCGGGGAGCTGTTTTTT.

This clone was picked up one time. V gene TRBV9 combines with J gene TRBJ1-2; D is unclear. V shed 3 bases and J shed 5 bases, with 8 bases lying between them. The CDR3 is 12 residues long. CDR1 SGDLS and CDR2 YYNGEE come from the germline V gene. The CDR3 reads CASSAAPYGYTF. DNA for the CDR3: TGTGCCAGCAGCGCCGCGCCTTATGGCTACACCTTC.

V and J are TRBV5-1 and TRBJ1-1; no reliable D call. Trimming shortened V by 0 bases and J by 8 bases, and 8 bases separated the two germline ends. Germline lookup yields CDR1 SGHRS and CDR2 YFSETQ. The CDR3 runs 12 residues. The CDR3 here is CASSLDQEEAFF. The CDR3 bases are TGCGCCAGCAGCTTGGACCAGGAGGAAGCTTTCTTT.

The V gene is TRBV27, the J gene TRBJ1-2, with TRBD1 matching 9 bases. Losses at the gene ends were 5 bases for V and 4 bases for J; bases not matched to a gene: 11. Germline CDR1 MNHEY, CDR2 SMNVEV (reference sequence). The CDR3 loop spans 16 amino acids. The CDR3 here is CASSRTPGTGLYGYTF. The CDR3 DNA reads TGTGCCAGCAGTCGCACACCCGGGACAGGGCTCTATGGCTACACCTTC.

This sequence joins TRBV18 and TRBJ2-1, with 8 bases lining up with TRBD1. The germline V gene has CDR1 KGHSH and CDR2 LQKENI. The CDR3 has 16 residues. V was pared by 0 bases and J by 1 base, with 2 bases of the junction left unmatched. CDR3 DNA: TGTGCCAGCTCACCACCGGGGACAGGTTCCTACAATGAGCAGTTCTTC. Protein sequence: CASSPPGTGSYNEQFF.